The clone carrying this TCR beta chain was found many times. Its antigen remains unknown. The data were taken from a study of metastatic and nonmetastatic thyroid tumors. As for the study in general: Samples came from malignant and benign thyroid patients, and repertoires were compared across blood and tumor or nodule tissue.

Via MiXCR, TCRdb re-called the PCR reads. The sample holds 25,000 to 35,000 clones, more than 3.5% seen once. Thyroid surgery had not been preceded by any treatment in any patient. V was shortened by 5 bases and J by 3 bases, with 7 bases between the two germline ends. The CDR3 runs to 13 residues. The germline V gene encodes CDR1 MNHEY and CDR2 SMNVEV (reference sequence). General study findings and limits: Versus benign nodules, malignant thyroid tumors reportedly had significantly higher TCR beta diversity, in blood and tumor.

Sample: blood. The rearrangement uses TRBV27 and TRBJ2-2; D is uncertain. This clonotype originated in a female donor with papillary thyroid cancer or a benign thyroid nodule (not recorded which). Some clones in this sample may be carry-over from other donors' samples. Here the CDR3 reads CASSIYDTGELFF. CDR3 in DNA: TGTGCCAGCAGTATTTACGACACCGGGGAGCTGTTTTTT.